This T cell receptor (beta chain) is from a study of regulatory and conventional T cells in breast cancer. The table lists this clonotype with a few counts. The V and J ends lost 4 bases and 5 bases, in that order; junction bases with no gene match: 3. This CDR3 region has 14 residues. Germline lookup yields CDR1 SGHDN and CDR2 FVKESK. Each CDR3 protein is one row after TCRdb ran MiXCR on the PCR reads. The table shows some 9,900 distinct CDR3 sequences, with approximately 30% occurring only once. V usage is TRBV14 and J usage is TRBJ2-3, with 10 bases that match TRBD2. This TCR came from a male donor in good health. The sample comprised conventional T cells from blood. The CDR3 reads CASSRAGGRDTQYF. The CDR3 DNA reads TGTGCCAGCAGCCGAGCGGGGGGGCGAGATACGCAGTATTTT.